Listed below are T cell receptor beta chains from one sample, sequenced in a study of T-cell memory formation after mild COVID-19. MiXCR, applied by TCRdb to the 5' RACE reads, yields one record per CDR3 protein. The table includes some 150,000 distinct CDR3 sequences, about 6% detected once. What was sequenced was PBMCs or a T cell subset sorted from them (not recorded which). The receptors shown here come from an adult woman who had mild COVID-19 (a few samples of this study predate the infection). Cell type and time point are not known. CDR3s include the opening cysteine and the closing phenylalanine or tryptophan.

V gene: TRBV25-1
J gene: TRBJ1-5
CDR3 protein: CASSADRDNQPQHF

V gene: TRBV5-4
J gene: TRBJ1-4
CDR3 protein: CASSLRREEKLFF

V gene: TRBV19
J gene: TRBJ2-7
CDR3 protein: CASSPDSRSSYEQYF

V gene: TRBV2
J gene: TRBJ1-3
CDR3 protein: CASTSTRNTIYF

V gene: TRBV20-1
J gene: TRBJ2-1
CDR3 protein: CSATNPGQGYRLEQFF

V gene: TRBV20-1
J gene: TRBJ2-1
CDR3 protein: CSASAAGGGSDEQFF

V gene: TRBV4-3
J gene: TRBJ2-7
CDR3 protein: CASSQDDSGGTYEQYF

V gene: TRBV10-3
J gene: TRBJ1-1
CDR3 protein: CAISGSSRVGNTEAFF

V gene: TRBV20-1
J gene: TRBJ2-1
CDR3 protein: CSARLRGGGRAHYNEQFF

V gene: TRBV5-1
J gene: TRBJ2-3
CDR3 protein: CASSDGGPTDTQYF

V gene: TRBV12-3/TRBV12-4
J gene: TRBJ2-7
CDR3 protein: CASSLGAGEQYF

V gene: TRBV6-1
J gene: TRBJ2-1
CDR3 protein: CASSEHLLAGGSNEQFF

V gene: TRBV5-1
J gene: TRBJ2-3
CDR3 protein: CASSHGTSGSTDTQYF

V gene: TRBV9
J gene: TRBJ1-6
CDR3 protein: CASSELDDRVESPLHF

V gene: TRBV5-1
J gene: TRBJ2-2
CDR3 protein: CASRTGTVTGELFF

V gene: TRBV13
J gene: TRBJ2-7
CDR3 protein: CASSLDSTYEQYF

V gene: TRBV9
J gene: TRBJ1-4
CDR3 protein: CASSVAGTGEKLFF

V gene: TRBV18
J gene: TRBJ2-6
CDR3 protein: CASSHDYSGANVLTF

V gene: TRBV5-1
J gene: TRBJ2-1
CDR3 protein: CASSSGQGYNEQFF

V gene: TRBV7-8
J gene: TRBJ2-7
CDR3 protein: CASSSRVGFYEQYF

V gene: TRBV21-1
J gene: TRBJ2-5
CDR3 protein: CASSKKKGGTGGPRQETQYF

V gene: TRBV27
J gene: TRBJ2-1
CDR3 protein: CASSFRDRAYNEQFF